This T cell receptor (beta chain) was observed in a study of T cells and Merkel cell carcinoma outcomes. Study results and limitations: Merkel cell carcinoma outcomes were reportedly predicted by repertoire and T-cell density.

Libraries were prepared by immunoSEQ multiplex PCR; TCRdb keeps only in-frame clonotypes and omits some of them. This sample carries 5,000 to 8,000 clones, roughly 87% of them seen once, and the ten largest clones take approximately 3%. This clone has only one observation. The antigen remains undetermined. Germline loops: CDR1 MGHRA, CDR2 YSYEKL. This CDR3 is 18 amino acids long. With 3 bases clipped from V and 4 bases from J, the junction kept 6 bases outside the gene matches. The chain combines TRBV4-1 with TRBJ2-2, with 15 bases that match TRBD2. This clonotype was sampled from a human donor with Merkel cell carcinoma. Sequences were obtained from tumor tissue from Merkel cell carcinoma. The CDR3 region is CASSQPGTSGGSTGELFF. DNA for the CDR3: TGCGCCAGCAGCCAGCCCGGGACTAGCGGGGGGTCCACCGGGGAGCTGTTTTTT.